This record concerns one T cell receptor (beta chain) sequence. Trimming took off 7 bases at V and 7 bases at J, with 13 bases between the two ends. This CDR3 comprises 13 residues. Germline loops: CDR1 KGHDR, CDR2 SFDVKD. The time point denotes: newly diagnosed GD, antithyroid drugs for less than 3 months. PBMC RNA was the source of the TCR library. This entry belongs to a study of regulatory T cells in long-lasting Graves disease. Overall study: Antithyroid drug use was under 3 months in newly diagnosed Graves' patients.

HTBI primers from iRepertoire and Arm-PCR of CDR3 regions yielded the TCR beta libraries. In the authors' workflow: Identification yielded some 60 TRBV and 11 to 15 TRBJ segments across samples. TCRdb passed the multiplex PCR reads through MiXCR, listing each CDR3 protein once. TCRdb assigned the V and J calls; the authors' analysis was not used. The sample consists of roughly 420,000 distinct CDR3 sequences, less than 20% of them appearing once. This sample also belongs to another study, concerning T cells in Graves' hyperthyroidism and ophthalmopathy. That paper states: Most thyroid clonotypes that were expanded above 0.001 also turned up in blood.

This material consisted of peripheral blood mononuclear cells (PBMCs), taken at new diagnosis, from a patient treated with antithyroid drugs. This TCR derives from a woman between 18 and 30 years old with Graves disease. This rearrangement joins TRBV24-1 to TRBJ2-1; D might be TRBD1 or TRBD2, each matching 5 bases. DNA of the CDR3: TGTGCCACCAGCTCCGGGACGTTTAATGAGCAGTTCTTC. Protein sequence: CATSSGTFNEQFF.